Listed below are T cell receptor beta chains from one sample, sequenced in a study of metastatic and nonmetastatic thyroid tumors. MiXCR re-clonotyped the PCR reads for TCRdb. The table shows more than 85,000 clones, with roughly 8.6% occurring only once. Sequencing was performed on blood. The origin of the receptors is a female donor with papillary thyroid cancer or a benign thyroid nodule (not recorded which). Some clones in this sample may be carry-over from other donors' samples. CDR3s include the opening cysteine and the closing phenylalanine or tryptophan. A D gene is named only where the DNA matches it firmly. Clone size is shown for a subset of rows, as once, few, many or a class of expanded clone.

j_call,d_call,v_call,clone_size,cdr3_aa,cdr3_nt
TRBJ1-2,TRBD1,TRBV27,.,CASSTGQASNYGYTF,TGTGCCAGCAGTACCGGACAGGCTTCTAACTATGGCTACACCTTC
TRBJ1-2,.,TRBV27,few,CASKLDRRDGYTF,TGTGCCAGCAAACTGGACAGACGGGATGGCTACACCTTC
TRBJ1-5,.,TRBV20-1,many,CSARDMGRGQLYSNQPQHF,TGCAGTGCTAGAGATATGGGCAGGGGACAACTTTATAGCAATCAGCCCCAGCATTTT
TRBJ1-1,.,TRBV6-1,many,CASSEVEENTEAFF,TGTGCCAGCAGTGAAGTCGAGGAGAACACTGAAGCTTTCTTT
TRBJ2-3,TRBD2,TRBV12-5,many,CASGLGLAVGDTQYF,TGTGCTAGTGGTTTGGGTCTAGCGGTGGGGGATACGCAGTATTTT
TRBJ2-2,TRBD2,TRBV11-1,many,CASSFPGSGLAGDGELFF,TGTGCCAGCAGCTTCCCCGGGTCCGGACTAGCGGGTGACGGGGAGCTGTTTTTT
TRBJ1-3,.,TRBV6-5,few,CASRLGPSSGNNIYF,TGTGCCAGCAGACTCGGGCCGTCCTCTGGAAACAACATATATTTT
TRBJ1-4,.,TRBV9,many,CASSVETGKGTNEKLFF,TGTGCCAGCAGCGTAGAGACAGGAAAAGGTACTAATGAAAAACTGTTTTTT
TRBJ1-4,TRBD1,TRBV7-9,many,CASSQLRDRGLWNEKLFF,TGTGCCAGCAGCCAACTCCGGGACAGGGGGCTGTGGAATGAAAAACTGTTTTTT
TRBJ2-1,TRBD2,TRBV12-3/TRBV12-4,many,CASRTGLAGGNEQFF,TGTGCCAGCAGGACCGGACTAGCGGGGGGCAATGAGCAGTTCTTC
TRBJ2-7,TRBD2,TRBV20-1,many,CSARDPTSGGWKQYF,TGCAGTGCTAGAGATCCGACTAGCGGGGGCTGGAAGCAGTACTTC